This T cell receptor beta chain derives from a study of a mutant IDH1 vaccine in newly diagnosed glioma. Libraries were prepared by immunoSEQ multiplex PCR; TCRdb keeps only in-frame clonotypes and omits some of them. The profile shows about 82,000 clones, 85% of them singletons. Time point reported: week 23, last vaccination. Each vaccine dose was 300 ug of mutant IDH1 20-mer peptide, with topical imiquimod. Patients carried new grade 3 or 4 IDH1-mutant astrocytomas lacking nuclear ATRX. As to this clone: Antigen specificity is unknown.

The TCR was taken from a man aged 30 to 45 with glioma. Some clones in this sample may be carry-over from other donors' samples. The sequences come from PBMCs, collected from a glioma patient whose treatment included an IDH1 peptide vaccine.

DNA of the CDR3: TGTGCCAGCAGACCCCGGATGGGGACGGAGTCCGGCGAGCAGTACTTC. The encoded protein is CASRPRMGTESGEQYF. The chain uses TRBV27 and TRBJ2-7, with D tentatively TRBD1 or TRBD2 (5 bases each). This CDR3 has 16 residues. V was pared by 6 bases and J by 6 bases, with 24 bases between. Germline CDR1 reads MNHEY; CDR2 reads SMNVEV (reference sequence).